These 18 T cell receptor beta chains were all obtained from the same sample, sequenced in a study of T-cell memory formation after mild COVID-19. From the 5' RACE reads, TCRdb called clonotypes with MiXCR, one entry per CDR3 protein. The sample consists of tens of thousands of distinct CDR3 sequences, 20% to 25% of them appearing once. The source material was PBMCs or a T cell subset sorted from them (not recorded which). The source is a man in his late teens or twenties who had mild COVID-19 (a few samples of this study predate the infection). Cell type and time point are not known.

This sequence joins TRBV7-9 and TRBJ1-1; no clear D gene. The ends were cut back, 1 base at V and 6 bases at J, with 9 bases in the middle. The CDR3 runs to 13 residues. Germline assignment: CDR1 SEHNR and CDR2 FQNEAQ (reference sequence). CDR3 loop: CASSLVILAEAFF. CDR3 sequence (DNA): TGTGCCAGCAGCTTAGTGATTTTGGCTGAAGCTTTCTTT.

This rearrangement joins TRBV15 to TRBJ2-6; D is unclear. The CDR3 runs to 20 residues. Trimming pared 0 bases from V and 0 bases from J, leaving 18 bases between. Germline CDR1 reads LNHNV; CDR2 reads YYDKDF (reference sequence). The CDR3 spells CATSRDGLGSIASGANVLTF. The DNA for the CDR3 is TGTGCCACCAGCAGAGATGGGTTGGGCTCTATCGCCTCTGGGGCCAACGTCCTGACTTTC.

V and J are TRBV5-6 and TRBJ1-3, with D unclear. Germline values: CDR1 SGHDT, CDR2 YYEEEE. Trimming pared 1 base from V and 3 bases from J, leaving 8 bases between. The CDR3 loop spans 14 amino acids. CDR3 region: CASSLMGFGNTIYF. Here the CDR3 DNA reads TGTGCCAGCAGCTTGATGGGGTTTGGAAACACCATATATTTT.

This clonotype appeared a few times. The chain couples TRBV6-2 or TRBV6-3 to TRBJ2-4; D is unresolved. Looked up from germline, CDR1 is MNHEY and CDR2 is SVGEGT. Trimming pared 6 bases from V and 6 bases from J, leaving 12 bases between. The CDR3 is 13 amino acids. The CDR3 region is CASSGVASNIQYF. CDR3 in DNA: TGTGCCAGCAGCGGTGTGGCATCAAACATTCAGTACTTC.

The chain links TRBV20-1 to TRBJ2-7; no reliable D call. CDR1 and CDR2 from the germline V gene are DFQATT and SNEGSKA (reference sequence). V was clipped by 5 bases and J by 4 bases, with 9 bases between them. This CDR3 spans 11 amino acids. For the CDR3, the DNA is TGCAGTGCTCTTACCTCATACGAGCAGTACTTC. This translates into CSALTSYEQYF.

The chain employs TRBV30 and TRBJ2-7, with D unclear. Germline V gives CDR1 GTSNPN, CDR2 SVGIG (reference sequence). V lost 0 bases and J 3 bases, leaving 9 bases between the germline ends. This CDR3 is built from 13 residues. The CDR3 here is CAWSVGRHYEQYF. Written as DNA, the CDR3 is TGTGCCTGGAGTGTGGGTCGTCACTACGAGCAGTACTTC.

This clonotype was picked up a small number of times. The rearrangement uses TRBV7-9 and TRBJ1-2, with TRBD1 matching over 8 bases. Germline V gene sequence: CDR1 SEHNR, CDR2 FQNEAQ (reference sequence). With 6 bases clipped from V and 1 base from J, the junction kept 10 bases outside the gene matches. This CDR3 contains 16 residues. The CDR3, as DNA: TGTGCCAGCAGATATTTGACGGGACAGGTTAACTATGGCTACACCTTC. The encoded protein is CASRYLTGQVNYGYTF. Based on the CDR3 plus reference TRBV7-9 and TRBJ1-2, the full variable domain is DTGVSQNPRHKITKRGQNVTFRCDPISEHNRLYWYRQTLGQGPEFLTYFQNEAQLEKSRLLSDRFSAERPKGSFSTLEIQRTEQGDSAMYLCASRYLTGQVNYGYTFGSGTRLTVV.

In its sample, this clonotype was seen a few times. The V call is TRBV15, the J call TRBJ1-1; D not resolved. Trimming took off 0 bases at V and 2 bases at J, with 7 bases between the two ends. The CDR3 is 14 residues long. CDR1 LNHNV and CDR2 YYDKDF come from the germline V gene (reference sequence). The CDR3: CATSREVTNTEAFF. The DNA for the CDR3 is TGTGCCACCAGCAGAGAGGTCACCAACACTGAAGCTTTCTTT. Combining the CDR3 with reference TRBV15 and TRBJ1-1 gives the whole variable domain DAMVIQNPRYQVTQFGKPVTLSCSQTLNHNVMYWYQQKSSQAPKLLFHYYDKDFNNEADTPDNFQSRRPNTSFCFLDIRSPGLGDTAMYLCATSREVTNTEAFFGQGTRLTVV.

The chain combines TRBV6-5 with TRBJ1-2; 8 nucleotides match TRBD1. This CDR3 is built from 12 residues. J gave up 8 bases and V 5 bases, and 4 bases lay outside the gene matches. CDR1 MNHEY and CDR2 SVGAGI come from the germline V gene. CDR3 nucleotide sequence: TGTGCCAGCAGTACGACAGGGGTCGGCTACACCTTC. This sequence encodes CASSTTGVGYTF.

The chain has TRBV9 and TRBJ2-5; the D gene is possibly TRBD1 (6 bases). V lost 3 bases, J lost 5 bases, and 20 bases lay in between. Germline loops: CDR1 SGDLS, CDR2 YYNGEE. This CDR3 comprises 16 residues. The CDR3 region is CASSGKTGTLGETQYF. CDR3 DNA: TGTGCCAGCAGCGGAAAGACAGGCACCTTAGGGGAGACCCAGTACTTC.

The V gene is TRBV7-8, the J gene TRBJ1-2; 7 bases match TRBD1. Germline-derived CDR1 and CDR2 are SGHVS and FQNEAQ. Germline trimming cut 5 bases from V and 8 bases from J; bases unmatched to any gene: 14. The CDR3 extends over 15 amino acids. In DNA, the CDR3 is TGTGCCAGCAGCACCGGGACAGAGATCTATGGCGGCTACACCTTC. It yields the protein CASSTGTEIYGGYTF. Full variable domain (missing parts from reference TRBV7-8 and TRBJ1-2): GAGVSQSPRYKVAKRGQDVALRCDPISGHVSLFWYQQALGQGPEFLTYFQNEAQLDKSGLPSDRFFAERPEGSVSTLKIQRTQQEDSAVYLCASSTGTEIYGGYTFGSGTRLTVV.

This clonotype has just a few counts. The chain combines TRBV29-1 with TRBJ2-1, with TRBD1 as a possible D gene (5 bases). Germline assignment: CDR1 SQVTM and CDR2 ANQGSEA. Trimming took 3 bases from V and 8 from J, leaving 17 bases between them. The CDR3 contains 14 residues. The CDR3: CSVEDDRGGDEQFF. The CDR3 DNA is TGCAGCGTTGAGGACGATAGGGGTGGAGATGAGCAGTTCTTC.

This clonotype was counted only a few times. The rearrangement uses TRBV5-5 and TRBJ2-5; TRBD1 matches at 9 bases. The CDR3 length is 15 residues. The junction had 6 bases not matched to a gene; V was cut back by 2 bases and J by 4 bases. Germline V gene sequence: CDR1 SGHKS, CDR2 YYEKEE (reference sequence). CDR3 in DNA: TGTGCCAGCAGCTTCCGGGACAGGGAGAGAGAGACCCAGTACTTC. It translates to CASSFRDRERETQYF.

The table lists this clonotype with a few counts. The chain uses TRBV7-9 and TRBJ1-4; D gene uncertain. Germline V gene lookup returns CDR1 SEHNR and CDR2 FQNEAQ (reference sequence). The CDR3 spans 13 residues. The V end was cut by 6 bases, the J end by 4 bases, with 9 bases between. CDR3 sequence (DNA): TGTGCCAGCAGAACAGAAAATAATGAAAAACTGTTTTTT. Translated, it gives CASRTENNEKLFF.

This clonotype has more than one count but fewer than ten. The genes are TRBV11-2 and TRBJ2-5; perhaps TRBD2 as D (5 bases). CDR3 length: 14 residues. CDR1 is SGHAT and CDR2 is FQNNGV in the germline V gene. Trimming removed 5 bases at V and 5 bases at J, with 15 bases between. The CDR3 region is CASSRPGYGETQYF. CDR3 coding DNA: TGTGCCAGCAGCCGTCCGGGGTATGGTGAGACCCAGTACTTC.

This clonotype was observed a few times. The J gene is TRBJ2-2, the V gene TRBV4-1; no firm D call. This CDR3 is built from 15 residues. Per germline, CDR1 MGHRA and CDR2 YSYEKL. Trimming removed 5 bases at V and 7 bases at J, with 17 bases between. The CDR3 sequence: CASSDGRTPSGELFF. CDR3 bases: TGCGCCAGCAGCGACGGACGTACACCGAGCGGGGAGCTGTTTTTT.

V is TRBV7-8 and J is TRBJ2-1, with D unresolved. The V end was cut by 4 bases, the J end by 7 bases, with 11 bases between. CDR1 is SGHVS and CDR2 is FQNEAQ in the germline V gene. CDR3 length: 13 amino acids. The CDR3 here is CASSSRIRNEQFF. The CDR3 DNA sequence: TGTGCCAGCAGCTCACGGATCCGAAATGAGCAGTTCTTC.

The chain is built from TRBV4-2 and TRBJ2-4; maybe TRBD2 (5 bases). Per the germline V gene, CDR1 is LGHNA and CDR2 is YNFKEQ. Trimming pared 1 base from V and 4 bases from J, leaving 11 bases between. The CDR3 contains 15 residues. The chain's CDR3 is CASSQAGGEKNIQYF. For the CDR3, the DNA is TGTGCCAGCAGCCAAGCCGGTGGGGAGAAAAACATTCAGTACTTC.